A selection of T cell receptor beta chains follows, all from one sample in a study of blood T cell repertoires in COVID-19. Clones were read by immunoSEQ multiplex PCR, and TCRdb kept only the in-frame ones, dropping some. There are some 320,000 clones in the sample; about nine tenths occur only once, and approximately 5.5% lies in the top ten. Sequenced material: PBMCs or T cells enriched from blood (not recorded which). The receptor source for this set is a man aged 60 to 75 who had recovered from COVID-19. The CDR3 runs from the conserved cysteine through the conserved F or W. D genes are given only for firm matches.

DNA: TGTGCCAGCACGCGGGGAAGCTCCTACAATGAGCAGTTCTTC
CDR3: CASTRGSSYNEQFF
V: TRBV6-5
D: NA
J: TRBJ2-1

DNA: TGTGCCACCAGTGACTCCGCTAGCGGGACGGATACGCAGTATTTT
CDR3: CATSDSASGTDTQYF
V: TRBV24-1
D: TRBD2
J: TRBJ2-3

DNA: TGCGCCAGCAGCCAAGGGTTGACTAGCGGGAGGGAGACCCAGTACTTC
CDR3: CASSQGLTSGRETQYF
V: TRBV4-1
D: TRBD2
J: TRBJ2-5

DNA: TGTGCCTGGAGTGTCACAGGGGGCACCGGGGAGCTGTTTTTT
CDR3: CAWSVTGGTGELFF
V: TRBV30
D: TRBD1
J: TRBJ2-2

DNA: TGTGCCAGCTCACAAGTTGCAGGAAACACTGAAGCTTTCTTT
CDR3: CASSQVAGNTEAFF
V: TRBV18
D: NA
J: TRBJ1-1

DNA: TGTGCCAGCAGCGTAGAGACAGGGGTGAATGGCTACACCTTC
CDR3: CASSVETGVNGYTF
V: TRBV9
D: TRBD1
J: TRBJ1-2

DNA: TGTGCCAGTCGATCCGAGACTAGCGGGGGCAATGAGCAGTTCTTC
CDR3: CASRSETSGGNEQFF
V: TRBV19
D: TRBD2
J: TRBJ2-1

DNA: TGTGCCAGCAGTTTAACGGGTCTTGACGAGCAGTACTTC
CDR3: CASSLTGLDEQYF
V: TRBV28
D: NA
J: TRBJ2-7

DNA: TGTGCCAGCAGTTACACACCGTCAACAGGGAACACTGAAGCTTTCTTT
CDR3: CASSYTPSTGNTEAFF
V: TRBV6-5
D: NA
J: TRBJ1-1

DNA: TGTGCCAGCAGACCGGGACACCTCTACGAGCAGTACTTC
CDR3: CASRPGHLYEQYF
V: TRBV28
D: NA
J: TRBJ2-7